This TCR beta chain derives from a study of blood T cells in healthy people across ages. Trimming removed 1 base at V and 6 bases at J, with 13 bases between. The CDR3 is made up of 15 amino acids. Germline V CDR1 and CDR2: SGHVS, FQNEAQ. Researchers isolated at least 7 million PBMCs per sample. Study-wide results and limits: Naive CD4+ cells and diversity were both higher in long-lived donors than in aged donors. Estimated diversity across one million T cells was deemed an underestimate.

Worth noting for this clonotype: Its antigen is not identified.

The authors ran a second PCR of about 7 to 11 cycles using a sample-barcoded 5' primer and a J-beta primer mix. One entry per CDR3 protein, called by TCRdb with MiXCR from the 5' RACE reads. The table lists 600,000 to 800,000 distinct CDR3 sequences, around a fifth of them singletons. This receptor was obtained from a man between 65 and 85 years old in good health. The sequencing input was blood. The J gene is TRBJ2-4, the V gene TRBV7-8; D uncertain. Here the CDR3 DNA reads TGTGCCAGCAGCTTAGAAGGGCCTCGAGGAAACATTCAGTACTTC. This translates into CASSLEGPRGNIQYF.